This T cell receptor (beta chain) is drawn from a study of blood T cell repertoires in COVID-19. Overall study: From the United States, Italy and Spain came samples of acute and convalescent COVID-19. Nucleic acid was either cDNA or gDNA, and it came from T cells, B-cell-depleted T cells, or PBMCs.

The CDR3 sequence is 14 residues long. The V end was cut by 2 bases, the J end by 3 bases, with 10 bases between. Germline-derived CDR1 and CDR2 are MNHEY and SVGAGI. How the authors handled the data: Reference gene primer amplification gave estimated nucleated cell counts. Clones were sequenced by immunoSEQ multiplex PCR, and TCRdb holds only the in-frame ones, with some missing. V and J calls and clone size are copied from that table; D and trimming were computed from the DNA. This sample carries fewer than 300,000 clones, 83% of them seen once, and the ten largest clones take approximately 10%. Sequenced material: peripheral blood. The chain is built from TRBV6-5 and TRBJ1-2; TRBD1 is a possible D gene (5 bases). This sequence originates from a woman between 50 and 59 years old who had recovered from COVID-19. The CDR3 DNA reads as TGTGCCAGCAGTTACCAGGGTCAGGACTATGGCTACACCTTC. Translated: CASSYQGQDYGYTF.